The 10 T cell receptor beta chains given below trace back to one sample, sequenced in a study of blood T cell repertoires in COVID-19. Data came from immunoSEQ multiplex PCR; TCRdb stores just in-frame clones and leaves some out. The sample has 240,000 or so clones, 75% to 85% seen once. Sequencing was performed on peripheral blood. Receptors originate from a woman aged 60-75 years with active or convalescent COVID-19.

CDR3 sequence reads: CAWKGGGAHTGELFF. The CDR3, as DNA: TGTGCCTGGAAAGGCGGGGGTGCTCACACCGGGGAGCTGTTTTTT. The chain links TRBV30 to TRBJ2-2, with 7 positions matching TRBD2. V lost 4 bases and J lost 3; bases outside the gene matches: 8. Germline V gives CDR1 GTSNPN, CDR2 SVGIG (reference sequence). The CDR3 loop spans 15 amino acids.

The chain employs TRBV7-9 and TRBJ1-5; TRBD1 matches 11 bases. With 5 bases clipped from V and 5 bases from J, the junction kept 8 bases outside the gene matches. The CDR3 loop spans 16 amino acids. Germline loops: CDR1 SEHNR, CDR2 FQNEAQ (reference sequence). In nucleotides, the CDR3 is TGTGCCAGCAGCGCCCGGGACAGGGGGATAGATCAGCCCCAGCATTTT. Translation: CASSARDRGIDQPQHF.

The chain links TRBV19 to TRBJ1-5; D gene uncertain. Trimming left V 2 bases short and J 1 base short, with 12 bases between. The CDR3 length is 16 residues. Germline-derived CDR1 and CDR2 are LNHDA and SQIVND (reference sequence). CDR3 amino acids: CASSIPHRGSNQPQHF. The CDR3 bases are TGTGCCAGTAGTATACCCCATCGGGGAAGCAATCAGCCCCAGCATTTT.

This clone turned up a few times. J is TRBJ1-2 and V is TRBV9; TRBD1 is a possible D gene (5 bases). This CDR3 spans 16 amino acids. Germline V gene sequence: CDR1 SGDLS, CDR2 YYNGEE. V shed 3 bases and J shed 8 bases, with 23 bases lying between them. As DNA, the CDR3 is TGTGCCAGCAGCGCCCAGGGACGGGGGGAACTCGAAGGCTACACCTTC. This encodes CASSAQGRGELEGYTF. The full variable domain, completed using reference TRBV9 and TRBJ1-2, is DSGVTQTPKHLITATGQRVTLRCSPRSGDLSVYWYQQSLDQGLQFLIQYYNGEERAKGNILERFSAQQFPDLHSELNLSSLELGDSALYFCASSAQGRGELEGYTFGSGTRLTVV.

V usage is TRBV5-1 and J usage is TRBJ1-3; D not certain. Trimming stripped 1 base from V and 0 bases from J, with 14 bases between. The CDR3 totals 17 residues. The germline gives CDR1 SGHRS, CDR2 YFSETQ. DNA of the CDR3: TGCGCCAGCAGCTTGTATCCGGGTGACCGCTCTGGAAACACCATATATTTT. This encodes CASSLYPGDRSGNTIYF.

The V and J genes are TRBV6-5 and TRBJ1-6; D might be TRBD1 (6 bases). CDR1 is MNHEY and CDR2 is SVGAGI in the germline V gene. Trimming pared 8 bases from V and 7 bases from J, leaving 18 bases between. The CDR3 runs 15 residues. The CDR3 DNA is TGTGCCAGCGCCTACAGGGAACTTAAGAATTCACCCCTCCACTTT. Translating gives CASAYRELKNSPLHF.

The rearrangement uses TRBV5-5 and TRBJ2-5, with 10 bases lining up with TRBD2. The ends lost 0 bases at V and 1 base at J; junction bases unmatched: 12. The CDR3 covers 19 residues. Germline V lookup: CDR1 SGHKS, CDR2 YYEKEE (reference sequence). CDR3 in DNA: TGTGCCAGCAGCTTGGCACCGGGACTAGCGTTGTCTCTCCAAGAGACCCAGTACTTC. This encodes CASSLAPGLALSLQETQYF. Full variable domain (missing parts from reference TRBV5-5 and TRBJ2-5): DAGVTQSPTHLIKTRGQQVTLRCSPISGHKSVSWYQQVLGQGPQFIFQYYEKEERGRGNFPDRFSARQFPNYSSELNVNALLLGDSALYLCASSLAPGLALSLQETQYFGPGTRLLVL.

This clone has only a few counts. V usage is TRBV5-8 and J usage is TRBJ2-3; D is possibly TRBD2 (7 bases). In germline, CDR1 is SGHTS, CDR2 YDEGEE. The CDR3 consists of 14 residues. With 5 bases removed from V and 1 base from J, the gap between germline ends came to 11 bases. The CDR3 nucleotides are TGTGCCAGCAGGGGGGGGGCCCGCACAGATACGCAGTATTTT. As protein: CASRGGARTDTQYF. The variable domain in full, completed from reference TRBV5-8 and TRBJ2-3, reads EAGVTQSPTHLIKTRGQQATLRCSPISGHTSVYWYQQALGLGLQFLLWYDEGEERNRGNFPPRFSGRQFPNYSSELNVNALELEDSALYLCASRGGARTDTQYFGPGTRLTVL.

This rearrangement joins TRBV7-9 to TRBJ1-1; no clear D gene. CDR3 length: 14 residues. V was pared by 5 bases and J by 7 bases, with 17 bases between. Germline assignment: CDR1 SEHNR and CDR2 FQNEAQ (reference sequence). Here the CDR3 reads CASSTLAGSGEAFF. For the CDR3, the DNA is TGTGCCAGCAGCACCCTCGCAGGAAGTGGTGAAGCTTTCTTT.

The CDR3: CASSLRGLGHYTF. DNA for the CDR3: TGTGCCAGCAGCTTAAGGGGCCTTGGTCACTACACCTTC. The chain recombines TRBV7-8 with TRBJ1-2; D possibly corresponds to TRBD1 (5 bases). V lost 2 bases and J 10 bases, leaving 14 bases between the germline ends. CDR1 and CDR2 (germline): SGHVS, FQNEAQ. The CDR3 totals 13 residues.